A single sample gave rise to the 25 T cell receptor beta chains below, sequenced in a study of T-cell memory formation after mild COVID-19. From the 5' RACE reads, TCRdb called clonotypes with MiXCR, one entry per CDR3 protein. The sample comprises 400,000 to 500,000 distinct CDR3 sequences, around 20% of which are singletons, and approximately 8.1% rests with the top ten. What was sequenced was PBMCs or a T cell subset sorted from them (not recorded which). The receptors were sampled from an adult woman who had mild COVID-19 (a few samples of this study predate the infection). Cell type and time point are not known.

This clonotype was seen only a few times. V gene TRBV9 combines with J gene TRBJ2-7; unclear D gene. Germline assignment: CDR1 SGDLS and CDR2 YYNGEE. V was pared by 4 bases and J by 3 bases, with 17 bases between. This CDR3 is built from 15 residues. CDR3 region: CASSSSGWSSYEQYF. CDR3 nucleotides: TGTGCCAGCAGCTCCTCCGGATGGTCTAGCTACGAGCAGTACTTC.

This clonotype was detected a few times. The gene calls are TRBV5-1 and TRBJ2-3; D gene ambiguous. CDR1 and CDR2 from the germline V gene are SGHRS and YFSETQ. V lost 7 bases and J 2 bases, leaving 20 bases between the germline ends. The CDR3 totals 16 residues. The CDR3 DNA reads as TGCGCCAGCGCCACAGATCTACCCGATCCCACAGATACGCAGTATTTT. Translating gives CASATDLPDPTDTQYF.

This clonotype appeared a few times. This chain joins TRBV7-2 and TRBJ1-2; 10 nucleotides align to TRBD1. This CDR3 contains 13 residues. J lost 7 bases, V lost 4 bases, and 3 bases had no gene match. Looked up from germline, CDR1 is SGHTA and CDR2 is FQGNSA. Here the CDR3 reads CASSSGQGFGYTF. CDR3 sequence (DNA): TGTGCCAGCAGCTCGGGACAGGGGTTTGGCTACACCTTC.

The CDR3 loop reads CASSVRGISNQPQHF. CDR3 in DNA: TGTGCCAGCAGTGTTAGGGGGATAAGCAATCAGCCCCAGCATTTT. The chain uses TRBV2 and TRBJ1-5, with TRBD1 as a possible D gene (6 bases). The germline CDR1 and CDR2 sequences are SNHLY and FYNNEI. This CDR3 is built from 15 residues. V lost 4 bases and J 1 base, leaving 11 bases between the germline ends.

CDR3 in DNA: TGTGCCATCAGTGAACAACAGGGTGAAGCTTTCTTT. It translates to CAISEQQGEAFF. This chain uses TRBV10-3 with TRBJ1-1; TRBD1 might be the D (6 bases). Trimming took off 3 bases at V and 7 bases at J, with 9 bases between the two ends. The length of the CDR3 is 12 residues. The germline V gene has CDR1 ENHRY and CDR2 SYGVKD.

This clonotype was counted between two and nine times. The chain combines TRBV10-3 with TRBJ1-2, with 7 bases that match TRBD1. Per the germline V gene, CDR1 is ENHRY and CDR2 is SYGVKD. The V gene end was trimmed by 4 bases and the J gene end by 6 bases; junction bases not matched to a gene: 5. CDR3 length equals 13 residues. CDR3: CAISGTGWDGYTF. The CDR3 region has the DNA TGTGCCATCAGTGGGACAGGTTGGGATGGCTACACCTTC.

J is TRBJ2-3 and V is TRBV3-1; D is tentatively TRBD1 or TRBD2 (5 bases each). Trimming removed 8 bases from V and 0 bases from J, with 21 bases in between. The CDR3 loop spans 17 amino acids. Germline V gives CDR1 LGHDT, CDR2 YNNKEL (reference sequence). For the CDR3, the DNA is TGTGCCAGCGGGATGTACCGGAGGTGGGGGAGCACAGATACGCAGTATTTT. Amino acids: CASGMYRRWGSTDTQYF.

This clonotype was observed a few times. This chain connects TRBV7-9 to TRBJ1-3, with D tentatively TRBD1 (6 bases). The CDR3 has 16 amino acids. V lost 1 base and J lost 0, with 10 bases in between. Looked up from germline, CDR1 is SEHNR and CDR2 is FQNEAQ (reference sequence). The CDR3 loop reads CASSLVDRRSGNTIYF. The CDR3 nucleotides read TGTGCCAGCAGCTTAGTAGACAGGCGCTCTGGAAACACCATATATTTT.

The V gene is TRBV11-1, the J gene TRBJ2-1; D not resolved. Germline V CDR1 and CDR2: SGHAT, FQDESV (reference sequence). This CDR3 region has 12 residues. V dropped 1 base and J dropped 3 bases, with 1 base sitting between them. CDR3 bases: TGTGCCAGCAGCTTAGTCTACAATGAGCAGTTCTTC. Translation: CASSLVYNEQFF.

This chain links TRBV7-9 with TRBJ2-5, with D perhaps TRBD1 or TRBD2 (5 bases each). The germline V and J ends were trimmed by 5 bases and 1 base, with 11 bases remaining between them. Germline V gene sequence: CDR1 SEHNR, CDR2 FQNEAQ (reference sequence). The CDR3 runs 14 residues. CDR3 loop: CASSLGRFQETQYF. The DNA of the CDR3 is TGTGCCAGCAGCCTGGGACGGTTCCAAGAGACCCAGTACTTC.

J is TRBJ2-1 and V is TRBV7-9; the D is unclear. Trimming took off 4 bases at V and 9 bases at J, with 10 bases between the two ends. The CDR3 covers 12 residues. CDR1 and CDR2 from the germline V gene are SEHNR and FQNEAQ (reference sequence). CDR3: CASSSTWAEQFF. CDR3 DNA sequence: TGTGCCAGCAGCTCGACCTGGGCTGAGCAGTTCTTC.

The rearrangement links TRBV4-1 to TRBJ2-3; no reliable D call. The germline CDR1 and CDR2 sequences are MGHRA and YSYEKL. The germline V and J ends were trimmed by 4 bases and 1 base, with 9 bases remaining between them. CDR3 length: 14 residues. DNA of the CDR3: TGCGCCAGCAGCCGGACCCAAGGCACAGATACGCAGTATTTT. Its translation is CASSRTQGTDTQYF.

The V and J genes are TRBV7-2 and TRBJ2-3; 7 bases align to TRBD2. V lost 2 bases, J lost 1 base, and 9 bases stayed unmatched. The CDR3 is 17 amino acids. Germline loops: CDR1 SGHTA, CDR2 FQGNSA. CDR3 protein: CASSLFMSGIGTDTQYF. In DNA form, the CDR3 reads TGTGCCAGCAGCTTATTCATGAGCGGGATAGGCACAGATACGCAGTATTTT.

This clonotype was observed a few times. The chain links TRBV29-1 to TRBJ1-4, with D perhaps matching TRBD1 (6 bases). Germline values: CDR1 SQVTM, CDR2 ANQGSEA. The V end was cut by 6 bases, the J end by 7 bases, with 15 bases between. This CDR3 is built from 13 residues. In nucleotides, the CDR3 is TGCAGCGTCAAAGGGGGGATTGGTGAAAAACTGTTTTTT. As protein: CSVKGGIGEKLFF.

The chain carries TRBV29-1 and TRBJ2-5, with D perhaps TRBD1 (5 bases). Germline V CDR1 and CDR2: SQVTM, ANQGSEA. The V gene lost 4 bases and the J gene lost 1 base, with 13 bases spanning the gap. The CDR3 is 14 residues long. CDR3 DNA: TGCAGCGTTGTTCCGACAGAGGTCCAAGAGACCCAGTACTTC. This translates into CSVVPTEVQETQYF.

J is TRBJ2-3 and V is TRBV6-5; 7 nucleotides match TRBD2. Germline trimming cut 0 bases from V and 1 base from J; bases unmatched to any gene: 1. Germline loops: CDR1 MNHEY, CDR2 SVGAGI. The CDR3 has 15 amino acids. Here the CDR3 DNA reads TGTGCCAGCAGTTACTCTGCGGGGGGCACAGATACGCAGTATTTT. This gives the protein CASSYSAGGTDTQYF.

The chain is built from TRBV20-1 and TRBJ1-1; weak D call: TRBD1 (5 bases). The V gene lost 2 bases and the J gene lost 1 base, with 5 bases spanning the gap. The CDR3 has 12 residues. The V gene's germline CDR1 is DFQATT and CDR2 SNEGSKA (reference sequence). The CDR3 DNA reads as TGCAGTGCTAGAAGGGGGAACACTGAAGCTTTCTTT. It translates to CSARRGNTEAFF.

The CDR3 loop is CSAYRTSGRNEQFF. The CDR3 coding sequence is TGCAGTGCGTATAGGACTAGCGGGAGGAATGAGCAGTTCTTC. This rearrangement joins TRBV20-1 to TRBJ2-1; TRBD2 aligns across 14 bases. The V gene's germline CDR1 is DFQATT and CDR2 SNEGSKA (reference sequence). The CDR3 has 14 residues. Trimming removed 6 bases from V and 7 bases from J; junction bases left unmatched: 5.

V is TRBV5-4 and J is TRBJ2-3, with D unresolved. V was clipped by 1 base and J by 4 bases, with 10 bases between them. CDR1 is SGHNT and CDR2 is YYREEE in the germline V gene (reference sequence). This CDR3 has 14 amino acids. The CDR3 reads CASSLIRPSDTQYF. The CDR3 nucleotides read TGTGCCAGCAGCTTGATTAGGCCCTCAGATACGCAGTATTTT.

The rearrangement joins TRBV9 to TRBJ2-1, with TRBD2 identical over 11 bases. The ends lost 3 bases at V and 2 bases at J; junction bases unmatched: 7. The CDR3 spans 17 residues. Germline V lookup: CDR1 SGDLS, CDR2 YYNGEE. The CDR3 coding sequence is TGTGCCAGCAGCGCTGGACTAGCGGGTCTACCCTACAATGAGCAGTTCTTC. It yields the protein CASSAGLAGLPYNEQFF. Full variable domain (rest looked up from reference TRBV9 and TRBJ2-1): DSGVTQTPKHLITATGQRVTLRCSPRSGDLSVYWYQQSLDQGLQFLIQYYNGEERAKGNILERFSAQQFPDLHSELNLSSLELGDSALYFCASSAGLAGLPYNEQFFGPGTRLTVL.

The CDR3 protein is CASSLRVEGNTIYF. CDR3 sequence (DNA): TGTGCCAGCAGCTTACGGGTAGAGGGAAACACCATATATTTT. The chain uses TRBV7-8 and TRBJ1-3; D remains ambiguous. V lost 2 bases to trimming and J lost 4 bases, with 9 bases between them. Per germline, CDR1 SGHVS and CDR2 FQNEAQ. This CDR3 has 14 amino acids.

This chain connects TRBV25-1 to TRBJ2-2; D may be TRBD2 (6 bases). Per the germline V gene, CDR1 is MGHDK and CDR2 is SYGVNS. The V end was cut by 6 bases, the J end by 6 bases, with 20 bases between. The CDR3 loop spans 16 amino acids. The CDR3 DNA follows: TGTGCCAGCAGCACCAGAGACGGAGGGGTGGCCGGGGAGCTGTTTTTT. Its protein product is CASSTRDGGVAGELFF.

The chain couples TRBV25-1 to TRBJ2-1, with unresolved D. Per the germline V gene, CDR1 is MGHDK and CDR2 is SYGVNS. V was cut by 8 bases and J by 8 bases, with 19 bases left in between. The CDR3 is made up of 14 amino acids. CDR3 protein: CASLSRSASDEQFF. CDR3 coding DNA: TGTGCCAGCTTGTCCCGCAGCGCATCGGATGAGCAGTTCTTC.

The chain recombines TRBV20-1 with TRBJ1-5; D uncertain. With 3 bases removed from V and 0 bases from J, the gap between germline ends came to 9 bases. The CDR3 extends over 14 amino acids. The germline V gene has CDR1 DFQATT and CDR2 SNEGSKA (reference sequence). CDR3 loop: CSASARYSNQPQHF. The CDR3 region has the DNA TGCAGTGCTAGCGCGAGGTATAGCAATCAGCCCCAGCATTTT.

This clonotype occurred a few times. The chain employs TRBV18 and TRBJ2-1; D is unclear. The germline gives CDR1 KGHSH, CDR2 LQKENI. The V end lost 3 bases, the J end lost 9 bases, and 12 bases lay between the germline ends. CDR3 length equals 13 residues. CDR3 sequence: CASSPIGESEQFF. In DNA, the CDR3 is TGTGCCAGCTCACCTATAGGAGAAAGTGAGCAGTTCTTC. Together with reference TRBV18 and TRBJ2-1, the CDR3 gives the full variable domain: NAGVMQNPRHLVRRRGQEARLRCSPMKGHSHVYWYRQLPEEGLKFMVYLQKENIIDESGMPKERFSAEFPKEGPSILRIQQVVRGDSAAYFCASSPIGESEQFFGPGTRLTVL.